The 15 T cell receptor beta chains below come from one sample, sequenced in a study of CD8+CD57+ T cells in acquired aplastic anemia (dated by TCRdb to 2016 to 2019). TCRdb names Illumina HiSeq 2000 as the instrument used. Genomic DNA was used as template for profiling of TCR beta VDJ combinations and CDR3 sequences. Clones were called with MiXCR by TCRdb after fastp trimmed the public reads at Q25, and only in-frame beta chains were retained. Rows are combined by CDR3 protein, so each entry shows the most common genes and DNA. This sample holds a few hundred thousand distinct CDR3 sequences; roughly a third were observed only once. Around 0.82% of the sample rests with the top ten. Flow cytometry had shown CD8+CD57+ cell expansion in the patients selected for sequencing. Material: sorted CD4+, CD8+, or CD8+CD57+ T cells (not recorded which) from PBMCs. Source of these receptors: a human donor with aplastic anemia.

The DNA of the CDR3 is TGCGCCAGCAGCTTGGGGGGGGACAGCTCCTACGAGCAGTACTTC. It codes for CASSLGGDSSYEQYF. The chain has TRBV5-1 and TRBJ2-7; the D gene is possibly TRBD1 (7 bases). Trimming shortened V by 0 bases and J by 0 bases, and 10 bases separated the two germline ends. Germline V gene sequence: CDR1 SGHRS, CDR2 YFSETQ. CDR3 size: 15 residues.

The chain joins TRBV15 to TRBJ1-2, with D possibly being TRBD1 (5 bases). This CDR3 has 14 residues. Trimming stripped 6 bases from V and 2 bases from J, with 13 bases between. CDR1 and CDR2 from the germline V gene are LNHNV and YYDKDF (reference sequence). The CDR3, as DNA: TGTGCCACCAGTTCTCTAAGACAGAACTATGGCTACACCTTC. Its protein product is CATSSLRQNYGYTF.

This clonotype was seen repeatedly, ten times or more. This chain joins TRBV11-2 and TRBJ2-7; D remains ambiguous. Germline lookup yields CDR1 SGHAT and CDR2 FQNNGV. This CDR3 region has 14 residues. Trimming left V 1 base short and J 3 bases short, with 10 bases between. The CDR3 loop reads CASSLGGPDYEQYF. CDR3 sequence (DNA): TGTGCCAGCAGCTTAGGAGGCCCTGACTACGAGCAGTACTTC.

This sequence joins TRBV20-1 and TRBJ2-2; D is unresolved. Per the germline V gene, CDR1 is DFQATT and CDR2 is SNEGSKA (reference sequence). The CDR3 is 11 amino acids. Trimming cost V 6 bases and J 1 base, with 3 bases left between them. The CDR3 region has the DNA TGCAGTGCCAGGAACACCGGGGAGCTGTTTTTT. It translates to CSARNTGELFF.

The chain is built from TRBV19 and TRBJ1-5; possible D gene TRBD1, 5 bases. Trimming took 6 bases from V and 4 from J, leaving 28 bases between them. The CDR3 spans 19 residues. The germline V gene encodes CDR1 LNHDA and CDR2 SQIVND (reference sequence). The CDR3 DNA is TGTGCCAGTAGCCAGCCGGGACTCAAAAATTCCGAGGGTAATCAGCCCCAGCATTTT. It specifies CASSQPGLKNSEGNQPQHF.

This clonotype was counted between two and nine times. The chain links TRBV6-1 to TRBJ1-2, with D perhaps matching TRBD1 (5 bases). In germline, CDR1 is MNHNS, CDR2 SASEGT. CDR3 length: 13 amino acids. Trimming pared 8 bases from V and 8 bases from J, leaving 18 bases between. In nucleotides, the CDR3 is TGTGCCAGCTCTCCATGGCAAGGGGAAGGCTACACCTTC. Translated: CASSPWQGEGYTF.

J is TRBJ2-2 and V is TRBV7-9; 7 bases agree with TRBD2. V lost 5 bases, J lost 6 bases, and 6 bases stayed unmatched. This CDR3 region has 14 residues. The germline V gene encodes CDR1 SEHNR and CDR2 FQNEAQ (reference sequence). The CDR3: CASSRTGLSGELFF. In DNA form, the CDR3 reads TGTGCCAGCAGCCGAACGGGACTATCCGGGGAGCTGTTTTTT.

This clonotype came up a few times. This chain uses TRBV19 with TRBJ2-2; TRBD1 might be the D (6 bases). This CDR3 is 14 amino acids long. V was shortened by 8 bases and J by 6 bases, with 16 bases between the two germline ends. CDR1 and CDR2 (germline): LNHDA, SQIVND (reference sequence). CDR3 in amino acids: CASRNTGNPGELFF. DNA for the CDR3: TGTGCCAGTCGAAACACAGGGAATCCCGGGGAGCTGTTTTTT. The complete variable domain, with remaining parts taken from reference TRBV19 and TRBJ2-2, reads DGGITQSPKYLFRKEGQNVTLSCEQNLNHDAMYWYRQDPGQGLRLIYYSQIVNDFQKGDIAEGYSVSREKKESFPLTVTSAQKNPTAFYLCASRNTGNPGELFFGEGSRLTVL.

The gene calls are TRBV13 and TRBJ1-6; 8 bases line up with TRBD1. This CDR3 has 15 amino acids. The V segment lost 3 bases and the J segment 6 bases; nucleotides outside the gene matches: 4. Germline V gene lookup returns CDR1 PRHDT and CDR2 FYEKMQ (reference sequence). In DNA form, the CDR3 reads TGTGCCAGCAGCTTGGACAGGGAGGCTAATTCACCCCTCCACTTT. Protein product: CASSLDREANSPLHF. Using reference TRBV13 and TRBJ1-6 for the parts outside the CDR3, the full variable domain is AAGVIQSPRHLIKEKRETATLKCYPIPRHDTVYWYQQGPGQDPQFLISFYEKMQSDKGSIPDRFSAQQFSDYHSELNMSSLELGDSALYFCASSLDREANSPLHFGNGTRLTVT.

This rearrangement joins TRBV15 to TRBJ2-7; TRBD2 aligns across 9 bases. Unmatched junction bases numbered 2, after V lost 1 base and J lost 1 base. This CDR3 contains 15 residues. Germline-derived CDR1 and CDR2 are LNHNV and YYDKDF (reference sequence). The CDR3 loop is CATSRGAGGSYEQYF. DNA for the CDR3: TGTGCCACCAGCAGAGGAGCGGGGGGTTCCTACGAGCAGTACTTC.

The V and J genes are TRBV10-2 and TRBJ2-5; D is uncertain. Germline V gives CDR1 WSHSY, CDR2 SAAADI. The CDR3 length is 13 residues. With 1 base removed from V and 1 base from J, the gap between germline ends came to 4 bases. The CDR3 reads CASSEFVQETQYF. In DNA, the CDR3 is TGCGCCAGCAGTGAGTTTGTCCAAGAGACCCAGTACTTC.

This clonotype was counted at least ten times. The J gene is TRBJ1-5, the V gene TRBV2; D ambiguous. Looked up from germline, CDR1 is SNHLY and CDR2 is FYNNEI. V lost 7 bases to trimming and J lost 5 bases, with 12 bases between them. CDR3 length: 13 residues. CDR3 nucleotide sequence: TGTGCCAGCACCGAACGATGGGATCAGCCCCAGCATTTT. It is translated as CASTERWDQPQHF. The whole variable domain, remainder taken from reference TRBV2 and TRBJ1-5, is EPEVTQTPSHQVTQMGQEVILRCVPISNHLYFYWYRQILGQKVEFLVSFYNNEISEKSEIFDDQFSVERPDGSNFTLKIRSTKLEDSAMYFCASTERWDQPQHFGDGTRLSIL.

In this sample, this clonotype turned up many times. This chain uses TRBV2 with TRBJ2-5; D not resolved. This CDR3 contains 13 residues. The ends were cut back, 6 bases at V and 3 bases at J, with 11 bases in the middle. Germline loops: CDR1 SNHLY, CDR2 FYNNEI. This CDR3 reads CASRILREETQYF. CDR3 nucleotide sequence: TGTGCCAGCAGGATTCTAAGGGAAGAGACCCAGTACTTC.

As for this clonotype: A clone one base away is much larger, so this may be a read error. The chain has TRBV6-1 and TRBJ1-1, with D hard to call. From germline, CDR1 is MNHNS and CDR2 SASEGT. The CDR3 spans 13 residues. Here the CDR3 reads CASSEGWNTEAFF. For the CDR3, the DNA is TGTGCCAGCAGCGAAGGTTGGAACACTGAAGCTTTCTTT.

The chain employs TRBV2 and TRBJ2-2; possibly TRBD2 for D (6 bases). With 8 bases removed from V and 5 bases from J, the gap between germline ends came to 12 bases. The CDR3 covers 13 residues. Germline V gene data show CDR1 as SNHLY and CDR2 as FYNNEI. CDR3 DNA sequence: TGTGCCAGCCTCTTTGGGGGGACCGGGGAGCTGTTTTTT. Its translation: CASLFGGTGELFF.